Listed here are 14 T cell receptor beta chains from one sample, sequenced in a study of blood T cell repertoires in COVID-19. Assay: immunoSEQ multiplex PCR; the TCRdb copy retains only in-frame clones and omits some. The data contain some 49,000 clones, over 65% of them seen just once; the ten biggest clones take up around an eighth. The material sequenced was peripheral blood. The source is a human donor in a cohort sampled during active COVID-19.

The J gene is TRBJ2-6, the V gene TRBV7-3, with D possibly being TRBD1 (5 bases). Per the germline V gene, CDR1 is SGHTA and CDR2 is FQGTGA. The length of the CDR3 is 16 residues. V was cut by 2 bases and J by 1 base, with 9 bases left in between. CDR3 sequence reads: CASSLSPGSGANVLTF. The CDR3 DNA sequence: TGTGCCAGCAGCTTATCTCCAGGGTCTGGGGCCAACGTCCTGACTTTC.

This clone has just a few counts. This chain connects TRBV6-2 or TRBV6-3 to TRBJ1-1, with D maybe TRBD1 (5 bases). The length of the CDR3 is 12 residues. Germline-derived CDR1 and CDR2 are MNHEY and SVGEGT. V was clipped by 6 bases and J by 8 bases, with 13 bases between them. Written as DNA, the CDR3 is TGTGCCAGCAGCCCAGGGAGTTTGGAAGCTTTCTTT. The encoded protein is CASSPGSLEAFF.

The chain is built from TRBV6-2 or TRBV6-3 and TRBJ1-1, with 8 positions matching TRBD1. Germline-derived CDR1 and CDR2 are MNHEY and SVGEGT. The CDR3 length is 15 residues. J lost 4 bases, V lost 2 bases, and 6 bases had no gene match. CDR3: CASSYTGGYGTEAFF. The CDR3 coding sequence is TGTGCCAGCAGTTACACAGGGGGTTATGGCACTGAAGCTTTCTTT.

The CDR3 DNA reads TGTGCCAGCAGTTTGATCCAGGGGAATCAGCCCCAGCATTTT. It encodes CASSLIQGNQPQHF. The chain uses TRBV27 and TRBJ1-5, with a possible D match to TRBD1 (6 bases). CDR1 is MNHEY, CDR2 SMNVEV, per germline (reference sequence). The CDR3 covers 14 residues. V gave up 3 bases and J gave up 4 bases, with 10 bases separating them.

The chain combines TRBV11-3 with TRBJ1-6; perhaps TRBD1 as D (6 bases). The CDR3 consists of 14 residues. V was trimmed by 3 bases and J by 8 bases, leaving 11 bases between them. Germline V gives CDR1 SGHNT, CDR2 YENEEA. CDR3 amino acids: CASSLGHRDSPLHF. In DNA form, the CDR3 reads TGTGCCAGCAGCTTGGGACATCGAGATTCACCCCTCCACTTT.

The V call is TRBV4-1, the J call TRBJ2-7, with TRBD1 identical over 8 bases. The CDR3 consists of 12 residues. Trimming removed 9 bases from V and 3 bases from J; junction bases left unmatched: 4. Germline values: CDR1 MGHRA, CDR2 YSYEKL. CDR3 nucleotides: TGCGCCAGTGGACAGGGTTTCTACGAGCAGTACTTC. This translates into CASGQGFYEQYF.

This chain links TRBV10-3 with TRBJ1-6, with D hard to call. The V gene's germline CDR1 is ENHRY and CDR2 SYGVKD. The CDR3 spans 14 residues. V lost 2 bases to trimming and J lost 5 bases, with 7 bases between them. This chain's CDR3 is CAISEIGDNSPLHF. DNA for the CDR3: TGTGCCATCAGTGAGATCGGTGATAATTCACCCCTCCACTTT.

Here the CDR3 DNA reads TGTGCCAGCAGCTCCGGACAGACAAACTATGGCTACACCTTC. It encodes CASSSGQTNYGYTF. This chain links TRBV6-6 with TRBJ1-2, with D maybe TRBD1 (6 bases). This CDR3 is built from 14 residues. Germline CDR1 reads MNHNY; CDR2 reads SVGAGI (reference sequence). With 6 bases removed from V and 2 bases from J, the gap between germline ends came to 13 bases.

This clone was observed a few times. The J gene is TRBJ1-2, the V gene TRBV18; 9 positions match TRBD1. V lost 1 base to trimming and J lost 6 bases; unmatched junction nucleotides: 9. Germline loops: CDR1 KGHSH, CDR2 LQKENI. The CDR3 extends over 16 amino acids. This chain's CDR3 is CASSPRGQGMENGYTF. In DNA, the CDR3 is TGTGCCAGCTCACCACGAGGACAGGGGATGGAGAATGGCTACACCTTC.

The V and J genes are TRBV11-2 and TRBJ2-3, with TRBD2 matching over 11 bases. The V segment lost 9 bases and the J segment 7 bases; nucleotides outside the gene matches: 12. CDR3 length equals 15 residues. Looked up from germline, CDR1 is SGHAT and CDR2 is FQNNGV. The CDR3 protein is CASLAGTSGTNTQYF. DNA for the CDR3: TGTGCCAGTCTCGCCGGGACTAGCGGAACAAATACGCAGTATTTT.

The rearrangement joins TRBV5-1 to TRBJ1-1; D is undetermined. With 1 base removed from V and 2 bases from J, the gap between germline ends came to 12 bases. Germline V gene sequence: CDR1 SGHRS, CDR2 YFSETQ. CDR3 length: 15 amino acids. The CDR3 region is CASSLKAEINTEAFF. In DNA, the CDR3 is TGCGCCAGCAGCTTGAAGGCGGAGATTAACACTGAAGCTTTCTTT.

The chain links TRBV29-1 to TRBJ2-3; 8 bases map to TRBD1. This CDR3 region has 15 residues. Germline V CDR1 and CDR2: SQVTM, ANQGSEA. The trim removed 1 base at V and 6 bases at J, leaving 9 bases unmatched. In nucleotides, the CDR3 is TGCAGCGTTGAAGGCTCGTCAGGGGGCTGGGATACGCAGTATTTT. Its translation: CSVEGSSGGWDTQYF.

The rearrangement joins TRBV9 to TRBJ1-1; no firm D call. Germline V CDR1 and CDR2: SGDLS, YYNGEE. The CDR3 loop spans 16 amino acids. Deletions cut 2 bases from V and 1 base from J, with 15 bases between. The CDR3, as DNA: TGTGCCAGCAGCGTCGGCTCGGGAAGAGGGAACACTGAAGCTTTCTTT. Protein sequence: CASSVGSGRGNTEAFF.

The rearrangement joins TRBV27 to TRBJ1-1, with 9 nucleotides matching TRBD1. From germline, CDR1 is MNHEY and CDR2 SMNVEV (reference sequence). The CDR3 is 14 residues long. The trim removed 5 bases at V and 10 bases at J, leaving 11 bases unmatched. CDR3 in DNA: TGTGCCAGCAGTCCACCCCTCGGGACAGGGATAGCTTTCTTT. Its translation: CASSPPLGTGIAFF.